This is a list of T cell receptor beta chains from one sample in a study of control samples from healthy donors and cancer patients. The protocol was immunoSEQ multiplex PCR, while the TCRdb copy is restricted to in-frame clones and leaves out a portion. This sample has some 130,000 clones, with roughly 90% found just once. Material: blood. Every receptor here comes from a man in his forties in good health. CDR3s include the opening cysteine and the closing phenylalanine or tryptophan. The D gene is left open where the match is weak. Rows give clone size only sometimes, using once, few, many, or a class for an expanded clone.

DNA: TGTGCCTGGAGTACAGAGACCCAGTACTTC
CDR3: CAWSTETQYF
size: -
J: TRBJ2-5
D: -
V: TRBV30

DNA: TGTGCCAGTAGGGGGTCGGGCAGCTATGGCTACACCTTC
CDR3: CASRGSGSYGYTF
size: -
J: TRBJ1-2
D: -
V: TRBV19

DNA: TGTGCCTGGGCCGGGGCCACTCTCACAGATACGCAGTATTTT
CDR3: CAWAGATLTDTQYF
size: -
J: TRBJ2-3
D: -
V: TRBV30

DNA: TGTGCCAGCAGAAGAGCGGGGGTGGCAAATACGCAGTATTTT
CDR3: CASRRAGVANTQYF
size: -
J: TRBJ2-3
D: TRBD2
V: TRBV6-5

DNA: TGTGCCAGCAGCCGAGTTGCTAGCAGGACCCAGTACTTC
CDR3: CASSRVASRTQYF
size: -
J: TRBJ2-5
D: -
V: TRBV3-1/TRBV3-2

DNA: TGTGCCAGCAGCGTAGAGGGAGGGGTTGGAAACACCATATATTTT
CDR3: CASSVEGGVGNTIYF
size: -
J: TRBJ1-3
D: -
V: TRBV9

DNA: TGTGCCAGCAGTTACTCGAGGGTGCCCGGGGAGCTGTTTTTT
CDR3: CASSYSRVPGELFF
size: -
J: TRBJ2-2
D: -
V: TRBV6-5

DNA: TGCAGTGCTCGGGGGCAAGAGACCCAGTACTTC
CDR3: CSARGQETQYF
size: -
J: TRBJ2-5
D: -
V: TRBV20-1

DNA: TGTGCCAGCAGCTTAGTGGGGGTGGCTGGGGCCAACGTCCTGACTTTC
CDR3: CASSLVGVAGANVLTF
size: -
J: TRBJ2-6
D: -
V: TRBV11-2

DNA: TGTGCCAGCTCACCTGCCGGGACAGGGGGCTCAGGGGGCACTGAAGCTTTCTTT
CDR3: CASSPAGTGGSGGTEAFF
size: -
J: TRBJ1-1
D: TRBD1
V: TRBV18

DNA: TGTGCCAGCAGCGTAGCCGTATCGGGCGGGTACAATGAGCAGTTCTTC
CDR3: CASSVAVSGGYNEQFF
size: -
J: TRBJ2-1
D: -
V: TRBV9

DNA: TGTGCCAGCAGCGTAGGAGGGGGCGGTCAGCCCCAGCATTTT
CDR3: CASSVGGGGQPQHF
size: -
J: TRBJ1-5
D: TRBD1
V: TRBV9

DNA: TGCGCCAGCAGCGATCAAGTGGTTGGGGCGACCGGGGAGCTGTTTTTT
CDR3: CASSDQVVGATGELFF
size: -
J: TRBJ2-2
D: -
V: TRBV5-1

DNA: TGCAGCGTTGCTTCCGATCAAGAGACCCAGTACTTC
CDR3: CSVASDQETQYF
size: -
J: TRBJ2-5
D: -
V: TRBV29-1

DNA: TGTGCCAGCAGTGATGTCCTGATAGGACTTCGCGGTAACTATGGCTACACCTTC
CDR3: CASSDVLIGLRGNYGYTF
size: -
J: TRBJ1-2
D: -
V: TRBV6-1

DNA: TGTGCCAGCAGCCAAGGACAGGGTTACTATGGCTACACCTTC
CDR3: CASSQGQGYYGYTF
size: once
J: TRBJ1-2
D: TRBD1
V: TRBV3-1/TRBV3-2

DNA: TGTGCCAGCAGTTACTCGCCGTCATTCGGGGAGACTGAAGCTTTCTTT
CDR3: CASSYSPSFGETEAFF
size: -
J: TRBJ1-1
D: -
V: TRBV6-6

DNA: TGTGCCAGCTCACCACCAGCCTCAGGCGCTTGGGGGGAGCTGTTTTTT
CDR3: CASSPPASGAWGELFF
size: -
J: TRBJ2-2
D: -
V: TRBV18

DNA: TGCGCCAGCAGCTTCAACCGGGACATAGAGACCCAGTACTTC
CDR3: CASSFNRDIETQYF
size: -
J: TRBJ2-5
D: -
V: TRBV5-1

DNA: TGTGCCAGCAGTGGACGGGGGAACACTGAAGCTTTCTTT
CDR3: CASSGRGNTEAFF
size: -
J: TRBJ1-1
D: -
V: TRBV2

DNA: TGTGCCAGCAGCGTAGTTTGGGTGGGGACCTTATTCGGCTACACCTTC
CDR3: CASSVVWVGTLFGYTF
size: -
J: TRBJ1-2
D: -
V: TRBV9

DNA: TGTGCCAGTAGTATAGTAACAGGGGCGTTGAATTCACCCCTCCACTTT
CDR3: CASSIVTGALNSPLHF
size: -
J: TRBJ1-6
D: TRBD1
V: TRBV19

DNA: TGCGCCAGCGGCACCGGGGGGCCCACCTACGAGCAGTACTTC
CDR3: CASGTGGPTYEQYF
size: -
J: TRBJ2-7
D: -
V: TRBV5-1

DNA: TGCGCCAGCAGCTTCACCGGGACCCGCGCCGGGGAGCTGTTTTTT
CDR3: CASSFTGTRAGELFF
size: once
J: TRBJ2-2
D: -
V: TRBV5-1

DNA: TGTGCCAGCAGCTTATCAGGGGGGTCCGGAAACACCATATATTTT
CDR3: CASSLSGGSGNTIYF
size: -
J: TRBJ1-3
D: TRBD1
V: TRBV11-2

DNA: TGCGCCAGCAGCCACACAGGGACGGTCGTTGAAAAACTGTTTTTT
CDR3: CASSHTGTVVEKLFF
size: -
J: TRBJ1-4
D: -
V: TRBV4-1

DNA: TGTGCCAGCAGCCAAGACGGGGTAGCGGGGGGCGCCGGGCAGTTCTTC
CDR3: CASSQDGVAGGAGQFF
size: once
J: TRBJ2-1
D: TRBD2
V: TRBV3-1/TRBV3-2

DNA: TGTGCCAGCAACGGCAGGGGGCGATCTGGGGCCAACGTCCTGACTTTC
CDR3: CASNGRGRSGANVLTF
size: -
J: TRBJ2-6
D: TRBD1
V: TRBV2

DNA: TGTGCCAGCAGCTCTGGTAGCGGGGGGGCATTTCGTACGCAGTATTTT
CDR3: CASSSGSGGAFRTQYF
size: -
J: TRBJ2-3
D: TRBD2
V: TRBV5-4

DNA: TGTGCCAGCAGCTCTTCCGGGACCGGGGCACTCTATGGCTACACCTTC
CDR3: CASSSSGTGALYGYTF
size: -
J: TRBJ1-2
D: -
V: TRBV7-8

DNA: TGTGCCAGCAGTGAAGGATCAGTGAAAGCCTACGAGCAGTACTTC
CDR3: CASSEGSVKAYEQYF
size: few
J: TRBJ2-7
D: -
V: TRBV6-1

DNA: TGTGCCAGCTCGCTTTATAGCTCCTACGAGCAGTACTTC
CDR3: CASSLYSSYEQYF
size: -
J: TRBJ2-7
D: -
V: TRBV18

DNA: TGTGCCAGCAGTTCCCGGGACAGGGGAGATCACTCTGGAAACACCATATATTTT
CDR3: CASSSRDRGDHSGNTIYF
size: -
J: TRBJ1-3
D: TRBD1
V: TRBV28

DNA: TGCGCCAGCAGCGGCGGGACAGGGTCTGGGGCCAACGTCCTGACTTTC
CDR3: CASSGGTGSGANVLTF
size: -
J: TRBJ2-6
D: TRBD1
V: TRBV5-1

DNA: TGTGCCAGCAGTTACCAGACAGGGGAAGGGGAGCAGTTCTTC
CDR3: CASSYQTGEGEQFF
size: -
J: TRBJ2-1
D: TRBD1
V: TRBV27

DNA: TGTGCCAGCAGCAGTCGTCGGGACAGTCCCTACGAGCAGTACTTC
CDR3: CASSSRRDSPYEQYF
size: -
J: TRBJ2-7
D: TRBD1
V: TRBV7-8

DNA: TGTGCCAGCAGCTTGGGACCGGGGGATCAGCCCCAGCATTTT
CDR3: CASSLGPGDQPQHF
size: few
J: TRBJ1-5
D: -
V: TRBV5-5

DNA: TGTGCCAGCAGTTACTTGAGGGGCCACAATGAGCAGTTCTTC
CDR3: CASSYLRGHNEQFF
size: -
J: TRBJ2-1
D: -
V: TRBV6-5

DNA: TGTGCCAGTAACTCCTATAATTCACCCCTCCACTTT
CDR3: CASNSYNSPLHF
size: once
J: TRBJ1-6
D: -
V: TRBV27

DNA: TGTGCCAGCAGCTCCGTAGCTTCCGATACGCAGTATTTT
CDR3: CASSSVASDTQYF
size: -
J: TRBJ2-3
D: -
V: TRBV7-8

DNA: TGTGCCAGCAGTCGAACAGGGGTCGAGCAGTACTTC
CDR3: CASSRTGVEQYF
size: -
J: TRBJ2-7
D: TRBD1
V: TRBV7-8

DNA: TGTGCCAGCAGCTCTGGCCTAGCGGGGAAGTACAATGAGCAGTTCTTC
CDR3: CASSSGLAGKYNEQFF
size: -
J: TRBJ2-1
D: TRBD2
V: TRBV7-9

DNA: TGTGCCATCAGTGAACAGGCAAACACTGAAGCTTTCTTT
CDR3: CAISEQANTEAFF
size: -
J: TRBJ1-1
D: -
V: TRBV10-3

DNA: TGTGCCAGCAGGCCTACAGGGCTAGATTCACCCCTCCACTTT
CDR3: CASRPTGLDSPLHF
size: -
J: TRBJ1-6
D: -
V: TRBV3-1/TRBV3-2

DNA: TGTGCCTGGACTCGGGAGGGGGCGTCCGGGGAGCTGTTTTTT
CDR3: CAWTREGASGELFF
size: -
J: TRBJ2-2
D: -
V: TRBV30

DNA: TGTGCCAGCAGGGGAATAGACAGGGGAGGTACTGAAGCTTTCTTT
CDR3: CASRGIDRGGTEAFF
size: -
J: TRBJ1-1
D: TRBD1
V: TRBV2

DNA: TGTGCCAGCAGCTTAGTAGGAGGGGGGTCACCCCTCCACTTT
CDR3: CASSLVGGGSPLHF
size: -
J: TRBJ1-6
D: -
V: TRBV7-2

DNA: TGTGCCAGCAGCCCCACTAGACACAATGAGCAGTTCTTC
CDR3: CASSPTRHNEQFF
size: -
J: TRBJ2-1
D: -
V: TRBV3-1/TRBV3-2

DNA: TGCGCCAGCAGCCAACCCAGCGGGGGCCGGATCGCGCAGTATTTT
CDR3: CASSQPSGGRIAQYF
size: -
J: TRBJ2-3
D: TRBD2
V: TRBV4-1

DNA: TGTGCCAGCACCTCAGTTGGGCGGACCTACAATGAGCAGTTCTTC
CDR3: CASTSVGRTYNEQFF
size: -
J: TRBJ2-1
D: -
V: TRBV28

DNA: TGTGCCACCAGCAGAGATCGGGTTGTTACCGCCGGCTATGGCTACACCTTC
CDR3: CATSRDRVVTAGYGYTF
size: -
J: TRBJ1-2
D: -
V: TRBV15

DNA: TGCGCCAGCAGTTATATTACTAGCACAGATACGCAGTATTTT
CDR3: CASSYITSTDTQYF
size: -
J: TRBJ2-3
D: -
V: TRBV10-1

DNA: TGCGCCAGCAGCTCAATTCGGGGACCAGGTTCGGTCAATGAGCAGTTCTTC
CDR3: CASSSIRGPGSVNEQFF
size: -
J: TRBJ2-1
D: -
V: TRBV5-1

DNA: TGTGCCAGCAGAACAGGAGTTTTCACCGGGGAGCTGTTTTTT
CDR3: CASRTGVFTGELFF
size: -
J: TRBJ2-2
D: -
V: TRBV28

DNA: TGTGCCAGCAGCCCGGACCCGGCGCCCTCACCCCTCCACTTT
CDR3: CASSPDPAPSPLHF
size: few
J: TRBJ1-6
D: -
V: TRBV5-5

DNA: TGTGCCAGCAGCTGGGACAGGGACACAGATACGCAGTATTTT
CDR3: CASSWDRDTDTQYF
size: -
J: TRBJ2-3
D: TRBD1
V: TRBV11-2

DNA: TGTGCCAGCAGCTCTAGCGGGGGGGCTCTTGAGCAGTACTTC
CDR3: CASSSSGGALEQYF
size: -
J: TRBJ2-7
D: TRBD2
V: TRBV5-5